The 26 T cell receptor beta chains given below trace back to one sample, sequenced in a study of radiation and T cells in renal cell carcinoma. Time point: blood 4 weeks post-SBRT, at nephrectomy. Stated treatment: 15 Gy SBRT to primary tumor, nephrectomy 4 weeks later. Using immunoSEQ multiplex PCR, the repertoire was profiled, and TCRdb retains in-frame clones only, with some absent. Found here are fewer than 200,000 clones, about 88% of them singletons; the top ten hold approximately 10%. This specimen was blood, taken from a patient whose treatment included radiotherapy and nephrectomy. The source of these receptors is a woman between 50 and 59 years old with renal cell carcinoma.

This clone has a single count. V and J are TRBV6-6 and TRBJ1-2; TRBD1 matches at 7 bases. V gave up 6 bases and J gave up 3 bases; unmatched junction bases: 10. Germline V CDR1 and CDR2: MNHNY, SVGAGI (reference sequence). This CDR3 has 15 amino acids. Here the CDR3 DNA reads TGTGCCAGCAGGCGAACGGGACAGCCTTACTATGGCTACACCTTC. This codes for CASRRTGQPYYGYTF.

The chain joins TRBV19 to TRBJ1-5, with TRBD1 as a possible D gene (5 bases). The CDR3 totals 14 residues. Per germline, CDR1 LNHDA and CDR2 SQIVND (reference sequence). The germline V and J ends were trimmed by 4 bases and 10 bases, with 17 bases remaining between them. Here the CDR3 DNA reads TGTGCCAGTAGTAAGTCGGCAGGGTACAGTCCCCAGCATTTT. Translated: CASSKSAGYSPQHF.

The V gene is TRBV19, the J gene TRBJ1-4; 9 nucleotides line up with TRBD1. V shed 6 bases and J 2 bases; nucleotides not matched to a gene: 16. Germline CDR1 LNHDA, CDR2 SQIVND (reference sequence). This CDR3 spans 19 amino acids. CDR3 sequence (DNA): TGTGCCAGTAGCTCTTATACCTGGACAGGGGACGAGACTAATGAAAAACTGTTTTTT. Its translation is CASSSYTWTGDETNEKLFF.

The chain combines TRBV11-2 with TRBJ1-5; possible D gene TRBD1, 5 bases. There are 13 residues in the CDR3. The V gene lost 5 bases and the J gene lost 7 bases, with 12 bases spanning the gap. Germline CDR1 is SGHAT and CDR2 is FQNNGV. CDR3 coding DNA: TGTGCCAGCAGCAAAGACAGAGGCCAGCCCCAGCATTTT. Its translation is CASSKDRGQPQHF.

The chain recombines TRBV9 with TRBJ1-6; D may be TRBD1 (6 bases). The CDR3 covers 15 residues. V lost 6 bases and J lost 10, with 20 bases in between. CDR1 and CDR2 (germline): SGDLS, YYNGEE. In DNA form, the CDR3 reads TGTGCCAGCAACCCAGGGGAGGGTTCGTGGTCACCCCTCCACTTT. Translation: CASNPGEGSWSPLHF.

This clone has more than one count but fewer than ten. The V call is TRBV7-8, the J call TRBJ1-3, with 9 bases lining up with TRBD1. J was trimmed by 2 bases and V by 1 base; bases with no gene match: 3. The germline V gene encodes CDR1 SGHVS and CDR2 FQNEAQ. The length of the CDR3 is 16 residues. The CDR3 loop is CASSLVRDRAGNTIYF. The CDR3 coding sequence is TGTGCCAGCAGCTTAGTGCGGGACAGGGCTGGAAACACCATATATTTT.

This chain connects TRBV7-2 to TRBJ2-7; 11 nucleotides align to TRBD2. CDR1 and CDR2 (germline): SGHTA, FQGNSA. V was pared by 5 bases and J by 3 bases, with 9 bases of the junction left unmatched. The CDR3 has 16 residues. CDR3 bases: TGTGCCAGCAGCGGAACCCTAGCGGGGGGCGTCTACGAGCAGTACTTC. Amino acids: CASSGTLAGGVYEQYF.

This rearrangement joins TRBV5-1 to TRBJ2-3; tentative D call: TRBD2 (6 bases). Trimming stripped 0 bases from V and 8 bases from J, with 19 bases between. The CDR3 covers 16 residues. The germline V gene has CDR1 SGHRS and CDR2 YFSETQ. The CDR3, as DNA: TGCGCCAGCAGCTTGGCCGCGGGACTGGGGGACGCTACGCAGTATTTT. Its protein is CASSLAAGLGDATQYF. Full variable domain (missing parts from reference TRBV5-1 and TRBJ2-3): KAGVTQTPRYLIKTRGQQVTLSCSPISGHRSVSWYQQTPGQGLQFLFEYFSETQRNKGNFPGRFSGRQFSNSRSEMNVSTLELGDSALYLCASSLAAGLGDATQYFGPGTRLTVL.

In this sample, this clone turned up a few times. This chain connects TRBV10-1 to TRBJ1-1; D might be TRBD1 (5 bases). CDR3 length: 14 amino acids. Trimming stripped 4 bases from V and 4 bases from J, with 13 bases between. Germline-derived CDR1 and CDR2 are WNHNN and SYGVQD (reference sequence). The CDR3 reads CASSVSRGSTEAFF. The CDR3 coding sequence is TGCGCCAGCAGTGTTTCTCGGGGGTCCACTGAAGCTTTCTTT.

V and J are TRBV10-1 and TRBJ2-5; no reliable D call. The V and J ends lost 3 bases and 6 bases respectively, with 5 bases between them. The length of the CDR3 is 11 residues. CDR1 is WNHNN, CDR2 SYGVQD, per germline (reference sequence). For the CDR3, the DNA is TGCGCCAGCAGTGAAGGGAAGACCCAGTACTTC. This encodes CASSEGKTQYF.

The chain is built from TRBV6-1 and TRBJ2-7; either TRBD1 or TRBD2 may supply D (5 bases each). V lost 11 bases and J lost 2, with 13 bases in between. This CDR3 is 12 amino acids long. CDR1 is MNHNS, CDR2 SASEGT, per germline. The CDR3 DNA is TGTGCCTTAACCGGGACCACCTACGAGCAGTACTTC. Translated, it gives CALTGTTYEQYF.

The chain recombines TRBV6-5 with TRBJ1-2, with D tentatively TRBD1 (6 bases). Germline loops: CDR1 MNHEY, CDR2 SVGAGI. This CDR3 comprises 15 residues. The ends were cut back, 8 bases at V and 5 bases at J, with 21 bases in the middle. In DNA, the CDR3 is TGTGCCAGCCTGGGGGGGCAGACTGCTATGTATGGCTACACCTTC. Protein product: CASLGGQTAMYGYTF.

This clone was detected only once. The CDR3 loop is CASSLEAGIPEKLFF. The CDR3 coding sequence is TGCGCCAGCAGCTTGGAGGCGGGGATCCCAGAAAAACTGTTTTTT. The chain has TRBV5-1 and TRBJ1-4; D call uncertain. The V gene lost 0 bases and the J gene lost 8 bases, with 14 bases spanning the gap. The CDR3 is made up of 15 amino acids. Germline loops: CDR1 SGHRS, CDR2 YFSETQ.

V gene TRBV13 combines with J gene TRBJ2-3; D not certain. V was clipped by 5 bases and J by 2 bases, with 14 bases between them. The CDR3 runs 15 residues. Germline V lookup: CDR1 PRHDT, CDR2 FYEKMQ (reference sequence). The CDR3 sequence: CASSGPLAATDTQYF. The CDR3 nucleotides are TGTGCCAGCAGCGGCCCGTTGGCGGCCACAGATACGCAGTATTTT.

The V and J genes are TRBV9 and TRBJ2-1; a possible D gene is TRBD2 (5 bases). CDR3 length equals 13 residues. Germline V gene data show CDR1 as SGDLS and CDR2 as YYNGEE. V was shortened by 0 bases and J by 9 bases, with 10 bases between the two germline ends. CDR3 residues: CASSVEGRGEQFF. The CDR3 DNA is TGTGCCAGCAGCGTAGAAGGCCGGGGTGAGCAGTTCTTC.

Regarding this clone: Other DNA sequences within the sample encode an identical CDR3. The V and J genes are TRBV9 and TRBJ1-4; TRBD1 matches at 9 bases. V trimming: 2 bases; J trimming: 5 bases; junction bases outside the gene matches: 1. This CDR3 region has 14 residues. From germline, CDR1 is SGDLS and CDR2 YYNGEE. CDR3 in amino acids: CASSVGQGNEKLFF. For the CDR3, the DNA is TGTGCCAGCAGCGTTGGACAGGGGAATGAAAAACTGTTTTTT.

The chain is built from TRBV5-6 and TRBJ1-4; D call uncertain. The V end lost 3 bases, the J end lost 3 bases, and 12 bases lay between the germline ends. The CDR3 extends over 15 amino acids. Germline loops: CDR1 SGHDT, CDR2 YYEEEE. The CDR3 DNA follows: TGTGCCAGCAGCTATCAGACGGCGTCTAATGAAAAACTGTTTTTT. Translated, it gives CASSYQTASNEKLFF.

The V gene is TRBV7-9, the J gene TRBJ1-1; D is undetermined. CDR1 and CDR2 from the germline V gene are SEHNR and FQNEAQ (reference sequence). The CDR3 sequence is 13 residues long. Trimming removed 1 base from V and 6 bases from J, with 9 bases in between. The CDR3 sequence: CASSLDETAEAFF. As DNA, the CDR3 is TGTGCCAGCAGCTTAGATGAAACAGCTGAAGCTTTCTTT.

The chain combines TRBV5-1 with TRBJ2-7; 8 bases align to TRBD1. V lost 0 bases to trimming and J lost 4 bases; unmatched junction nucleotides: 0. CDR3 length: 13 residues. Germline V lookup: CDR1 SGHRS, CDR2 YFSETQ. In DNA, the CDR3 is TGCGCCAGCAGCTTGGGGACAGGGTACGAGCAGTACTTC. Translated: CASSLGTGYEQYF.

This clone was seen once. This sequence joins TRBV6-1 and TRBJ2-3; TRBD1 aligns across 7 bases. J lost 3 bases, V lost 6 bases, and 9 bases had no gene match. Germline CDR1 MNHNS, CDR2 SASEGT. This CDR3 spans 15 amino acids. This CDR3 is CASRSTGLRTDTQYF. The CDR3 DNA sequence: TGTGCCAGCAGGTCGACAGGGCTGAGGACAGATACGCAGTATTTT.

J is TRBJ1-2 and V is TRBV5-1; TRBD1 matches at 7 bases. The J segment lost 4 bases and the V segment lost 4 bases, leaving 1 base of the junction unmatched. Germline CDR1 SGHRS, CDR2 YFSETQ. The CDR3 runs 12 residues. CDR3 protein: CASSRDSYGYTF. The DNA for the CDR3 is TGCGCCAGCAGCCGGGACAGCTATGGCTACACCTTC.

The rearrangement links TRBV19 to TRBJ1-6, with D possibly matching TRBD1 (5 bases). Germline-derived CDR1 and CDR2 are LNHDA and SQIVND (reference sequence). Trimming took 6 bases from V and 4 from J, leaving 10 bases between them. The CDR3 totals 14 residues. CDR3 residues: CASRSDRYNSPLHF. CDR3 sequence (DNA): TGTGCCAGTAGATCCGACAGATATAATTCACCCCTCCACTTT.

The table lists this clone with a few counts. This chain's CDR3 is CARSGPGTIEAGELFF. As DNA, the CDR3 is TGTGCCAGAAGCGGCCCGGGGACCATCGAGGCCGGGGAGCTGTTTTTT. The rearrangement links TRBV7-5 to TRBJ2-2. TRBV7-5 is noted as a pseudogene. This CDR3 contains 16 residues.

The rearrangement uses TRBV5-6 and TRBJ1-2; D uncertain. V dropped 2 bases and J dropped 5 bases, with 7 bases sitting between them. This CDR3 has 12 residues. The germline CDR1 and CDR2 sequences are SGHDT and YYEEEE. The CDR3 DNA reads TGTGCCAGCAGCTTTCGGGATTATGGCTACACCTTC. It is translated as CASSFRDYGYTF. Full variable domain (missing parts from reference TRBV5-6 and TRBJ1-2): DAGVTQSPTHLIKTRGQQVTLRCSPKSGHDTVSWYQQALGQGPQFIFQYYEEEERQRGNFPDRFSGHQFPNYSSELNVNALLLGDSALYLCASSFRDYGYTFGSGTRLTVV.

The chain recombines TRBV7-9 with TRBJ2-3; D call uncertain. Trimming took 3 bases from V and 2 from J, leaving 12 bases between them. CDR1 and CDR2 from the germline V gene are SEHNR and FQNEAQ (reference sequence). The length of the CDR3 is 15 residues. CDR3 amino acids: CASSLSFFATDTQYF. The CDR3 DNA reads TGTGCCAGCAGCTTGAGTTTTTTTGCCACAGATACGCAGTATTTT.

This chain uses TRBV18 with TRBJ1-1; D may be TRBD1 (6 bases). The CDR3 is 14 residues long. Trimming cost V 5 bases and J 3 bases, with 13 bases left between them. Germline values: CDR1 KGHSH, CDR2 LQKENI. CDR3 sequence (DNA): TGTGCCAGCTCAGTGAAGGGGGACCACACTGAAGCTTTCTTT. It translates to CASSVKGDHTEAFF.